This T cell receptor (beta chain) originates from a study of T-cell reconstitution after alpha-beta-depleted transplantation in children. V trimming: 5 bases; J trimming: 3 bases; junction bases outside the gene matches: 8. Looked up from germline, CDR1 is SEHNR and CDR2 is FQNEAQ (reference sequence). This CDR3 comprises 16 residues. Unique molecular identifiers were used to barcode this TCRbeta library. TCRdb called the PCR reads again in MiXCR, with one record for every CDR3 protein. Among some 200,000 distinct CDR3 sequences listed, roughly 6.6% were seen once. This clonotype was observed many times.

The sequenced sample was PBMCs, obtained before TCRalphabeta/CD19-depleted stem cell transplant. The chain uses TRBV7-9 and TRBJ2-1, with 9 nucleotides matching TRBD1. The sequence was obtained from a boy between 2 and 15 years old with acute lymphoblastic leukemia, due to receive a stem cell transplant. In DNA form, the CDR3 reads TGTGCCAGCAGCAGAACAGGGGGCCCGAACTACAATGAGCAGTTCTTC. It yields the protein CASSRTGGPNYNEQFF.